These 30 T cell receptor beta chains share one sample of origin, sequenced in a study of cytomegalovirus exposure and HLA in healthy donors. The PCR was carried out with 60 Vbeta primers and 13 Jbeta primers. Sequencing was performed with immunoSEQ multiplex PCR; in TCRdb, only in-frame clones are kept and a portion is missing. The table has about 180,000 clones, about four fifths seen once. The sample was PBMCs. The receptor set was obtained from a woman in her twenties or thirties in good health and CMV-seronegative.

This clone appeared once. This sequence joins TRBV29-1 and TRBJ2-7; D ambiguous. The CDR3 has 13 amino acids. Germline-derived CDR1 and CDR2 are SQVTM and ANQGSEA. V was pared by 6 bases and J by 0 bases, with 12 bases between. The CDR3 sequence is CSVQTPSSYEQYF. In nucleotides, the CDR3 is TGCAGCGTCCAGACTCCCAGCTCCTACGAGCAGTACTTC.

V is TRBV5-1 and J is TRBJ2-3; TRBD1 is a possible D gene (5 bases). V was shortened by 0 bases and J by 5 bases, with 10 bases between the two germline ends. Germline V CDR1 and CDR2: SGHRS, YFSETQ. The CDR3 has 14 residues. The CDR3 nucleotides read TGCGCCAGCAGCTTGGATCCCACAGGAGATACGCAGTATTTT. It codes for CASSLDPTGDTQYF.

With respect to this clone: The CDR3 ends on some other residue instead of the conserved phenylalanine or tryptophan, so this is likely a read error. The rearrangement links TRBV6-5 to TRBJ1-6; D unresolved. Germline CDR1 reads MNHEY; CDR2 reads SVGAGI. The CDR3 length is 14 residues. V was trimmed by 2 bases and J by 7 bases, leaving 9 bases between them. The CDR3: CASSYLRMNSPLHV. DNA of the CDR3: TGTGCCAGCAGTTACCTTAGAATGAATTCACCCCTCCACGTT.

V usage is TRBV6-5 and J usage is TRBJ1-2; 9 nucleotides line up with TRBD1. The V segment lost 5 bases and the J segment 7 bases; nucleotides outside the gene matches: 5. This CDR3 has 13 residues. Looked up from germline, CDR1 is MNHEY and CDR2 is SVGAGI. CDR3 coding DNA: TGTGCCAGCAGTATCGGACAGGGGTTTGGCTACACCTTC. This encodes CASSIGQGFGYTF.

This rearrangement joins TRBV2 to TRBJ1-4, with D maybe TRBD1 (6 bases). Per the germline V gene, CDR1 is SNHLY and CDR2 is FYNNEI. The CDR3 consists of 12 residues. V lost 11 bases, J lost 4 bases, and 11 bases lay in between. The CDR3 here is CAGRDNNEKLFF. In DNA form, the CDR3 reads TGTGCCGGCCGGGACAATAATGAAAAACTGTTTTTT.

CDR3 amino acids: CASSYSGGVYNEQFF. CDR3 DNA: TGTGCCAGCAGTTACTCGGGGGGGGTCTACAATGAGCAGTTCTTC. V is TRBV6-5 and J is TRBJ2-1; 7 bases are shared with TRBD2. The ends lost 0 bases at V and 3 bases at J; junction bases unmatched: 2. Germline V CDR1 and CDR2: MNHEY, SVGAGI. The CDR3 has 15 residues.

J is TRBJ1-4 and V is TRBV12-5; TRBD1 agrees at 11 bases. CDR1 is LGHNT and CDR2 is FRNRAP in the germline V gene. V dropped 10 bases and J dropped 7; count of bases not matched to a gene: 2. The CDR3 spans 12 residues. The CDR3 nucleotides read TGTGCTACCGGACAGGGGGCTGAAAAACTGTTTTTT. This sequence encodes CATGQGAEKLFF. Combining the CDR3 with reference TRBV12-5 and TRBJ1-4 gives the whole variable domain DARVTQTPRHKVTEMGQEVTMRCQPILGHNTVFWYRQTMMQGLELLAYFRNRAPLDDSGMPKDRFSAEMPDATLATLKIQPSEPRDSAVYFCATGQGAEKLFFGSGTQLSVL.

The CDR3 loop reads CASSGLAGGRSTDTQYF. The CDR3 nucleotides read TGCGCCAGCAGTGGGCTAGCGGGGGGCCGGAGCACAGATACGCAGTATTTT. This chain links TRBV10-2 with TRBJ2-3, with 11 bases matching TRBD2. The germline gives CDR1 WSHSY, CDR2 SAAADI. V trimming: 4 bases; J trimming: 0 bases; junction bases outside the gene matches: 6. CDR3 length equals 17 residues.

This clone showed up just once. The chain combines TRBV7-8 with TRBJ2-3, with 8 bases identical to TRBD2. With V trimmed by 3 bases and J by 6 bases, 2 bases remained unmatched. The CDR3 extends over 13 amino acids. The V gene's germline CDR1 is SGHVS and CDR2 FQNEAQ. Here the CDR3 DNA reads TGTGCCAGCAGCTTCGGACTAGCTGATACGCAGTATTTT. Translation gives CASSFGLADTQYF.

Here the CDR3 reads CASSSDRGHQPQHF. CDR3 bases: TGTGCCAGCAGCTCCGACAGGGGGCATCAGCCCCAGCATTTT. This chain uses TRBV6-5 with TRBJ1-5, with TRBD1 matching 10 bases. Germline V lookup: CDR1 MNHEY, CDR2 SVGAGI. The CDR3 consists of 14 residues. V shed 6 bases, J shed 5 bases, and the junction held 4 bases outside the gene matches.

This clone was recorded a few times. The chain links TRBV19 to TRBJ2-6, with 7 bases matching TRBD1. The CDR3 is made up of 15 amino acids. Germline V lookup: CDR1 LNHDA, CDR2 SQIVND (reference sequence). With 10 bases clipped from V and 5 bases from J, the junction kept 11 bases outside the gene matches. The CDR3 DNA reads TGTGCCATTTCGACAGGGAGTAATCGGGCCAACGTCCTGACTTTC. Translating gives CAISTGSNRANVLTF.

The rearrangement joins TRBV4-1 to TRBJ2-5; the D gene is possibly TRBD2 (5 bases). The CDR3 has 14 residues. Germline V gene data show CDR1 as MGHRA and CDR2 as YSYEKL. The germline V and J ends were trimmed by 1 base and 1 base, with 7 bases remaining between them. The CDR3 DNA reads TGCGCCAGCAGCCAAGGAGGGTTCCAAGAGACCCAGTACTTC. Translated, it gives CASSQGGFQETQYF.

V gene TRBV12-5 combines with J gene TRBJ1-1, with 9 bases that match TRBD1. This CDR3 spans 13 amino acids. The ends lost 2 bases at V and 10 bases at J; junction bases unmatched: 5. The germline V gene has CDR1 LGHNT and CDR2 FRNRAP. As DNA, the CDR3 is TGTGCTAGTGGTTTGAGGGACAGGGTGGGAGCTTTCTTT. Amino acid sequence: CASGLRDRVGAFF.

V usage is TRBV4-3 and J usage is TRBJ2-5; TRBD2 is a possible D gene (5 bases). This CDR3 is built from 13 residues. The V and J ends lost 4 bases and 5 bases respectively, with 11 bases between them. In germline, CDR1 is LGHNA, CDR2 YSLEER. As DNA, the CDR3 is TGCGCCAGCAGCCGGATCCGAGGGGAGACCCAGTACTTC. Amino acids: CASSRIRGETQYF.

V is TRBV18 and J is TRBJ2-3; weak D call: TRBD2 (6 bases). V was cut by 5 bases and J by 0 bases, with 15 bases left in between. Germline loops: CDR1 KGHSH, CDR2 LQKENI. The CDR3 totals 16 residues. The CDR3 spells CASSAIADPSTDTQYF. CDR3 bases: TGTGCCAGCTCAGCGATAGCGGACCCTAGCACAGATACGCAGTATTTT.

This clone was picked up one time. The V gene is TRBV6-5, the J gene TRBJ2-2; 9 positions agree with TRBD2. The germline gives CDR1 MNHEY, CDR2 SVGAGI. This CDR3 is 13 amino acids long. The trim removed 11 bases at V and 2 bases at J, leaving 3 bases unmatched. DNA of the CDR3: TGTGCCGCTAGCGGGGAAAACACCGGGGAGCTGTTTTTT. It is translated as CAASGENTGELFF.

This clone was counted once. The chain links TRBV6-6 to TRBJ2-1; D is perhaps TRBD2 (6 bases). The germline V gene has CDR1 MNHNY and CDR2 SVGAGI (reference sequence). Trimming left V 6 bases short and J 7 bases short, with 22 bases between. This CDR3 has 16 residues. CDR3 region: CASSQWKSGTGNEQFF. CDR3 coding DNA: TGTGCCAGCAGCCAGTGGAAATCCGGGACTGGGAATGAGCAGTTCTTC.

J is TRBJ1-4 and V is TRBV5-1; D is perhaps TRBD1 (6 bases). Trimming removed 6 bases at V and 0 bases at J, with 15 bases between. Per the germline V gene, CDR1 is SGHRS and CDR2 is YFSETQ. This CDR3 has 16 residues. CDR3 sequence reads: CASNPGQLATNEKLFF. In DNA form, the CDR3 reads TGCGCCAGCAACCCTGGACAGTTGGCAACTAATGAAAAACTGTTTTTT.

This chain connects TRBV15 to TRBJ2-1; TRBD1 aligns across 7 bases. The CDR3 spans 16 residues. Trimming at V came to 3 bases and at J to 8 bases, leaving 13 bases not matched to a gene. Per the germline V gene, CDR1 is LNHNV and CDR2 is YYDKDF (reference sequence). The CDR3 loop is CATSRGTLTQGDEQFF. For the CDR3, the DNA is TGTGCCACCAGCAGGGGTACTCTAACCCAGGGGGATGAGCAGTTCTTC. Based on the CDR3 plus reference TRBV15 and TRBJ2-1, the full variable domain is DAMVIQNPRYQVTQFGKPVTLSCSQTLNHNVMYWYQQKSSQAPKLLFHYYDKDFNNEADTPDNFQSRRPNTSFCFLDIRSPGLGDTAMYLCATSRGTLTQGDEQFFGPGTRLTVL.

The J gene is TRBJ2-1, the V gene TRBV7-2, with D hard to call. V lost 8 bases to trimming and J lost 2 bases, with 7 bases between them. This CDR3 is 12 amino acids long. Per germline, CDR1 SGHTA and CDR2 FQGNSA. CDR3 residues: CASLSPYNEQFF. CDR3 DNA sequence: TGTGCCAGCCTTAGTCCCTACAATGAGCAGTTCTTC.

This chain joins TRBV30 and TRBJ1-1, with unresolved D. The CDR3 sequence is 14 residues long. V was pared by 0 bases and J by 6 bases, with 14 bases between. Germline CDR1 GTSNPN, CDR2 SVGIG (reference sequence). CDR3 DNA sequence: TGTGCCTGGAGTGTACGAGGGAAGGGCGCTGAAGCTTTCTTT. Residues: CAWSVRGKGAEAFF.

The V and J genes are TRBV19 and TRBJ2-1, with 11 bases matching TRBD2. In germline, CDR1 is LNHDA, CDR2 SQIVND (reference sequence). The CDR3 has 16 residues. V trimming: 10 bases; J trimming: 6 bases; junction bases outside the gene matches: 14. The CDR3 DNA sequence: TGTGCCACTAAGGGACTAGCGGACCTTATTGGCAATGAGCAGTTCTTC. Amino acids: CATKGLADLIGNEQFF.

This clone has only one observation. Here the CDR3 reads CASSQNRDSGETQYF. CDR3 sequence (DNA): TGTGCCAGCAGCCAAAATAGGGACAGCGGGGAGACCCAGTACTTC. This chain links TRBV16 with TRBJ2-5; D is perhaps TRBD1 (7 bases). Per germline, CDR1 KGHSY and CDR2 FQNENV. V shed 2 bases and J shed 5 bases, with 15 bases lying between them. This CDR3 has 15 amino acids.

This sequence joins TRBV30 and TRBJ2-3; tentatively, D is TRBD2 (6 bases). V lost 3 bases, J lost 1 base, and 14 bases lay in between. The V gene's germline CDR1 is GTSNPN and CDR2 SVGIG (reference sequence). This CDR3 has 15 amino acids. CDR3 nucleotide sequence: TGTGCCTGGAGCGCGGGAACCCGTCGCACAGATACGCAGTATTTT. This gives the protein CAWSAGTRRTDTQYF.

This chain joins TRBV30 and TRBJ1-2; D might be TRBD1 (5 bases). CDR1 is GTSNPN and CDR2 is SVGIG in the germline V gene (reference sequence). This CDR3 has 14 residues. V was shortened by 3 bases and J by 7 bases, with 18 bases between the two germline ends. As DNA, the CDR3 is TGTGCCTGGAGGATGCTGGGGTTTACAGGTGGCTACACCTTC. Protein: CAWRMLGFTGGYTF. Filled out from reference TRBV30 and TRBJ1-2, the complete variable domain reads SQTIHQWPATLVQPVGSPLSLECTVEGTSNPNLYWYRQAAGRGLQLLFYSVGIGQISSEVPQNLSASRPQDRQFILSSKKLLLSDSGFYLCAWRMLGFTGGYTFGSGTRLTVV.

This chain uses TRBV7-2 with TRBJ1-2; maybe TRBD1 (6 bases). Trimming took 0 bases from V and 11 from J, leaving 10 bases between them. The CDR3 consists of 12 residues. Germline CDR1 is SGHTA and CDR2 is FQGNSA. CDR3 bases: TGTGCCAGCAGCTTAGCGATAACAGGGTACACCTTC. It codes for CASSLAITGYTF. Combining the CDR3 with reference TRBV7-2 and TRBJ1-2 gives the whole variable domain GAGVSQSPSNKVTEKGKDVELRCDPISGHTALYWYRQSLGQGLEFLIYFQGNSAPDKSGLPSDRFSAERTGGSVSTLTIQRTQQEDSAVYLCASSLAITGYTFGSGTRLTVV.

The chain carries TRBV14 and TRBJ2-7; possibly TRBD2 for D (6 bases). The V and J ends lost 3 bases and 0 bases respectively, with 18 bases between them. The V gene's germline CDR1 is SGHDN and CDR2 FVKESK. This CDR3 has 17 residues. CDR3 loop: CASSQWLFGRSSYEQYF. DNA for the CDR3: TGTGCCAGCAGCCAGTGGCTCTTTGGGAGGAGCTCCTACGAGCAGTACTTC. Combining the CDR3 with reference TRBV14 and TRBJ2-7 gives the whole variable domain EAGVTQFPSHSVIEKGQTVTLRCDPISGHDNLYWYRRVMGKEIKFLLHFVKESKQDESGMPNNRFLAERTGGTYSTLKVQPAELEDSGVYFCASSQWLFGRSSYEQYFGPGTRLTVT.

J is TRBJ2-1 and V is TRBV7-2; 9 nucleotides align to TRBD2. Germline V lookup: CDR1 SGHTA, CDR2 FQGNSA. J gave up 1 base and V 6 bases, and 7 bases lay outside the gene matches. The CDR3 runs to 16 residues. CDR3 bases: TGTGCCAGCAGTCCCGGAGCGGGGGGTTCCTACAATGAGCAGTTCTTC. It yields the protein CASSPGAGGSYNEQFF.

This clone has a single count. V usage is TRBV6-1 and J usage is TRBJ2-1; TRBD2 matches 7 bases. The germline V gene encodes CDR1 MNHNS and CDR2 SASEGT. V shed 1 base, J shed 3 bases, and the junction held 3 bases outside the gene matches. The length of the CDR3 is 15 residues. CDR3 region: CASSEELANYNEQFF. The CDR3 region has the DNA TGTGCCAGCAGTGAAGAACTAGCGAACTACAATGAGCAGTTCTTC.

The chain carries TRBV4-1 and TRBJ2-7, with 9 bases that match TRBD1. The V gene end was trimmed by 5 bases and the J gene end by 3 bases; junction bases not matched to a gene: 5. The CDR3 is 14 amino acids. Germline V gene sequence: CDR1 MGHRA, CDR2 YSYEKL. DNA of the CDR3: TGCGCCAGCAGCGCGGGACAGGGTTTCTACGAGCAGTACTTC. Translation: CASSAGQGFYEQYF.